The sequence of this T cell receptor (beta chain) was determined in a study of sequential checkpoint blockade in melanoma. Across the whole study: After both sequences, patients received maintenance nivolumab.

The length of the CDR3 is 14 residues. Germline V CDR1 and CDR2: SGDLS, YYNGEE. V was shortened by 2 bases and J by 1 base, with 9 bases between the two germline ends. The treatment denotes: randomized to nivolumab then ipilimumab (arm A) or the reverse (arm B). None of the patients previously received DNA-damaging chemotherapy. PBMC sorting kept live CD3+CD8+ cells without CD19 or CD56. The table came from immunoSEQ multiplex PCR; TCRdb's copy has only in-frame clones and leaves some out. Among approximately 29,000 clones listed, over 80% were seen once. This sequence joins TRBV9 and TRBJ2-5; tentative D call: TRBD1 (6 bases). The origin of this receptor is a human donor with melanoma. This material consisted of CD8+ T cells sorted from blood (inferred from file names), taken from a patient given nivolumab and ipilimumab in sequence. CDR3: CASSVGDTQETQYF. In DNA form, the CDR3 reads TGTGCCAGCAGCGTTGGGGACACCCAAGAGACCCAGTACTTC.